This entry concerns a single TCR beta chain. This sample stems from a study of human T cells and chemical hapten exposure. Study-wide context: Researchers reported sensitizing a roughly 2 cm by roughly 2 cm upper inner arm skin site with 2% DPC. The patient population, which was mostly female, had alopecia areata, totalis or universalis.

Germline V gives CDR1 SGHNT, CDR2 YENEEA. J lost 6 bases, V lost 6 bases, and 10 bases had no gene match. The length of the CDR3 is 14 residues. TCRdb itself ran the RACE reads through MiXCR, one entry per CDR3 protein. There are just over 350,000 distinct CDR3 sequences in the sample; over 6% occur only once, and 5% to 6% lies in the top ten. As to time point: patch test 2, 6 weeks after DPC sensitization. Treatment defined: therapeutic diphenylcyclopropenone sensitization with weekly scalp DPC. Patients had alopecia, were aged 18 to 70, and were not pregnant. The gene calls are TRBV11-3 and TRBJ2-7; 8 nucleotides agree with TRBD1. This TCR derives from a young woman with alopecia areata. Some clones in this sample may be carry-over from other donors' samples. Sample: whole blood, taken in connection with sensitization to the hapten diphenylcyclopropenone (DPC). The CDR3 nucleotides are TGTGCCAGCAGTTCCGGGACAGGCCTAGCCGAGCAGTACTTC. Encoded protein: CASSSGTGLAEQYF.